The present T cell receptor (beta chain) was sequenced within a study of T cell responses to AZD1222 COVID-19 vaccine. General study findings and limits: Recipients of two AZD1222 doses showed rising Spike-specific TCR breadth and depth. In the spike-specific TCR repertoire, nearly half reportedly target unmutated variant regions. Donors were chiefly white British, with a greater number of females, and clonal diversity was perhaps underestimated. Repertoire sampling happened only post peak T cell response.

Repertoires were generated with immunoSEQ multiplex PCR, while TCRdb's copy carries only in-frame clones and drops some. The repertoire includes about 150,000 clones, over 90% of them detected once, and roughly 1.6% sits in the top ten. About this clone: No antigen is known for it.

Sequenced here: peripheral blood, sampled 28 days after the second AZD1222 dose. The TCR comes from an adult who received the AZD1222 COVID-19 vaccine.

The DNA for the CDR3 is TGTGCCAGCAGCGCCACTAGCGGGAGTTCCGAGCAGTACTTC. Translated: CASSATSGSSEQYF. The rearrangement joins TRBV3-1 (or the pseudogene TRBV3-2) to TRBJ2-7, with 11 positions matching TRBD2. Losses at the gene ends were 5 bases for V and 6 bases for J; bases not matched to a gene: 6. The germline V gene encodes CDR1 LGHDT and CDR2 YNNKEL (reference sequence). This CDR3 comprises 14 residues.